These T cell receptor beta chains were read from a single sample in a study of blood T cell repertoires in COVID-19. Here immunoSEQ multiplex PCR was the method, and the copy in TCRdb shows in-frame clones only, minus some. The sample consists of around 89,000 clones, 70% to 90% of them appearing once. The sequenced material came from peripheral blood. The receptors were sampled from a man aged 60-69 years with acute or convalescent COVID-19. The CDR3 runs from the conserved cysteine through the conserved F or W. D genes are given only for firm matches. Expanded clones are given a class, and other clones once, few, many or no size at all.

NA	TRBJ1-2	NA	TRBV7-9	TGTGCCAGCAGCACGGGGAACTATGGCTACACCTTC	CASSTGNYGYTF
NA	TRBJ1-4	NA	TRBV25-1	TGTGCCAGCAGTGAATCTGGACAGTATAATGAAAAACTGTTTTTT	CASSESGQYNEKLFF
NA	TRBJ2-1	NA	TRBV6-6	TGTGCCAGCGGAATAAACAGACAGACCTACAATGAGCAGTTCTTC	CASGINRQTYNEQFF
NA	TRBJ1-4	NA	TRBV10-3	TGTGCCATCGGAGAGAGGGCCGGAGTTGATGAAAAACTGTTTTTT	CAIGERAGVDEKLFF
TRBD2	TRBJ2-1	few	TRBV5-1	TGCGCCAGCAGCTCTTCCGGGACTAGCGGCAATGAGCAGTTCTTC	CASSSSGTSGNEQFF
NA	TRBJ2-7	NA	TRBV29-1	TGCAGCGTTGAATCAAGTATACAGACAAACTACGAGCAGTACTTC	CSVESSIQTNYEQYF
NA	TRBJ1-5	NA	TRBV5-8	TGTGCCAGCAGCTTGGCTCTGGGGGCGGTCAATCAGCCCCAGCATTTT	CASSLALGAVNQPQHF
NA	TRBJ1-2	NA	TRBV9	TGTGCCAGCAGCGTAGCAGGGGCCCTTAACTATGGCTACACCTTC	CASSVAGALNYGYTF
TRBD2	TRBJ2-5	NA	TRBV11-1	TGTGCCAGCAGCCCCGGACTAGCGGGAGTGGGAGAGACCCAGTACTTC	CASSPGLAGVGETQYF
TRBD2	TRBJ2-3	NA	TRBV7-9	TGTGCCAGCAGCTTGGGACTAGCGGGACTCTGGGATACGCAGTATTTT	CASSLGLAGLWDTQYF
TRBD1	TRBJ1-6	NA	TRBV18	TGTGCCAGCTCACCAATTAGCGGACAGGGAGGTGTTTCTACACCCCTCCACTTT	CASSPISGQGGVSTPLHF
TRBD2	TRBJ2-7	NA	TRBV5-1	TGCGCCAGCAGCGGGATAGCGGGAGGGCTCGAGCAGTACTTC	CASSGIAGGLEQYF
TRBD1	TRBJ2-1	NA	TRBV27	TGTGCCAGCAGTTTAAGACAGGGGGCTCTGTTCTTC	CASSLRQGALFF
TRBD1	TRBJ1-3	once	TRBV5-6	TGTGCCAGCAGCGGAAAACGGACAGGTTGGGGAAACACCATATATTTT	CASSGKRTGWGNTIYF
NA	TRBJ2-7	NA	TRBV4-2	TGTGCCAGCAGCCAAGACTGGACAGAGAGCGAGCAGTACTTC	CASSQDWTESEQYF
NA	TRBJ2-7	NA	TRBV2	TGTGCCAGCAGTGAAGCGGGGCAGATCTACGAGCAGTACTTC	CASSEAGQIYEQYF
TRBD2	TRBJ2-1	NA	TRBV7-3	TGTGCCAGCAGTAATGGACTAGCGGGAGCGGAGCAGTTCTTC	CASSNGLAGAEQFF
TRBD1	TRBJ1-2	NA	TRBV6-5	TGTGCCAGCAGGGGGGGACAGGTGCTTAACTATGGCTACACCTTC	CASRGGQVLNYGYTF
NA	TRBJ1-2	NA	TRBV5-6	TGTGCCAGCAGCTTGCTTACTTCCACGTGGGGGGACTATGGCTACACCTTC	CASSLLTSTWGDYGYTF
NA	TRBJ2-7	NA	TRBV7-2	TGTGCCAGCAGACCTCCCTCCCGACAGGACCTCTCATCCTACGAGCAGTACTTC	CASRPPSRQDLSSYEQYF
TRBD2	TRBJ2-5	NA	TRBV4-2	TGTGCCAGCAGCCAAGCGACCGGACTAGCGGGAAGCCAAGAGACCCAGTACTTC	CASSQATGLAGSQETQYF
NA	TRBJ1-6	NA	TRBV11-2	TGTGCCAGCCAGGGAGGAGGGTTCTCCTATAATTCACCCCTCCACTTT	CASQGGGFSYNSPLHF
TRBD1	TRBJ2-2	few	TRBV5-1	TGCGCCAGCAGCACCCTGGACAGGGTGAAGACCGGGGAGCTGTTTTTT	CASSTLDRVKTGELFF
TRBD1	TRBJ2-2	NA	TRBV6-5	TGTGCCAGCACGCGACAGGGGGCTCGTGCCGGGGAGCTGTTTTTT	CASTRQGARAGELFF
NA	TRBJ1-2	NA	TRBV19	TGTGCCAGTAGTGGAGGACTTTTCGTAGCTAACTATGGCTACACCTTC	CASSGGLFVANYGYTF
NA	TRBJ1-1	once	TRBV11-2	TGTGCCAGCAGCTCACTTAATGAGCAGGAGAACACTGAAGCTTTCTTT	CASSSLNEQENTEAFF
TRBD1	TRBJ2-7	NA	TRBV19	TGTGCCAGTAGTCCGAGACAGGGGACCTACGAGCAGTACTTC	CASSPRQGTYEQYF
NA	TRBJ2-1	NA	TRBV9	TGTGCCAGCAGCCCACAGAGGGCCCCCTACAATGAGCAGTTCTTC	CASSPQRAPYNEQFF
NA	TRBJ2-7	NA	TRBV20-1	TGCAGTGCTAGTTCCGGGACCTACGAGCAGTACTTC	CSASSGTYEQYF
TRBD2	TRBJ2-1	NA	TRBV7-3	TGTGCCAGCAGCCTCACCGGGACTAGCGGGGGCTACAATGAGCAGTTCTTC	CASSLTGTSGGYNEQFF
NA	TRBJ1-1	NA	TRBV19	TGTGCCAGTAGTGTCCGGGGGACTGAAGCTTTCTTT	CASSVRGTEAFF
NA	TRBJ1-1	few	TRBV5-1	TGCGCCAGCAGCTTGGAATACGCAGGACTTGAAGCTTTCTTT	CASSLEYAGLEAFF
TRBD1	TRBJ2-3	NA	TRBV10-1	TGCGCCAGCAGTGCGACAGGGTCCACCACAGATACGCAGTATTTT	CASSATGSTTDTQYF
NA	TRBJ2-5	once	TRBV6-2/TRBV6-3	TGTGCCAGCAGTTATATACAGGTACAAGAGACCCAGTACTTC	CASSYIQVQETQYF
NA	TRBJ1-1	NA	TRBV5-5	TGTGCCAGCAGCTTGACTTCCGGGGATAACACTGAAGCTTTCTTT	CASSLTSGDNTEAFF